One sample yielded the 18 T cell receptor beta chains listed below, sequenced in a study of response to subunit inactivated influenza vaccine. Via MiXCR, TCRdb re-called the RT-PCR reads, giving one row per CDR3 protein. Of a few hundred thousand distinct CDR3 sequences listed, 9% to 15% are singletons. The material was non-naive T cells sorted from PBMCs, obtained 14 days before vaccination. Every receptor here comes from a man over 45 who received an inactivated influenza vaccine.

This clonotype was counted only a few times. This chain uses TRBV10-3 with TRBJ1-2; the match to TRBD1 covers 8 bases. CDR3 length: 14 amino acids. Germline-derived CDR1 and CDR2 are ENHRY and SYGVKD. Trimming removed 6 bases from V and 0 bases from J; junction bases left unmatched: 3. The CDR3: CAIRGDRTNYGYTF. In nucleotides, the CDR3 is TGTGCCATCAGGGGGGACAGGACTAACTATGGCTACACCTTC.

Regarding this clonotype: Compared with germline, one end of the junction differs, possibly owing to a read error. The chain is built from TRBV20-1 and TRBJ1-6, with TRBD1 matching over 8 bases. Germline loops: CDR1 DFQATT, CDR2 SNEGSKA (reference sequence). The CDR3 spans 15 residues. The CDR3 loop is CSARAGQVRTSPLHF. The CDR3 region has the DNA TGCAGTGCCAGAGCGGGACAGGTTCGCACTTCACCCCTCCACTTT.

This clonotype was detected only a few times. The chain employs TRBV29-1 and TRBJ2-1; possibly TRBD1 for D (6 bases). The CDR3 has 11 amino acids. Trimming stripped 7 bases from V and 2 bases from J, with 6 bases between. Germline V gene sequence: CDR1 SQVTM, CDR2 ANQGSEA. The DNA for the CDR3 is TGCAGCGGGACAGCCTACAATGAGCAGTTCTTC. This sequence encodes CSGTAYNEQFF.

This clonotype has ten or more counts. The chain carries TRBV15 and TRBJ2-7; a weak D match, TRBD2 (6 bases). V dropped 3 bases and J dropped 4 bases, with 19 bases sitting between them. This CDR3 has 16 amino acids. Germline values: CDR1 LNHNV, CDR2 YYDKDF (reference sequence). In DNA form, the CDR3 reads TGTGCCACCAGCAGGTACGGAGGGAGCGGAGCTTACGAGCAGTACTTC. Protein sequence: CATSRYGGSGAYEQYF.

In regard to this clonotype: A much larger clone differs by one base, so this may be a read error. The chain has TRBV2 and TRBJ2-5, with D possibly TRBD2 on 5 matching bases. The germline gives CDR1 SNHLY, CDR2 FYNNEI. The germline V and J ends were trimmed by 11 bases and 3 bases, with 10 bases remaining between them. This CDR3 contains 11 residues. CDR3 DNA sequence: TGTGCCGGCGTGCGGGAAGAGACCCAGTACTTC. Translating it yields CAGVREETQYF. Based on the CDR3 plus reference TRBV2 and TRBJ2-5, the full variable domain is EPEVTQTPSHQVTQMGQEVILRCVPISNHLYFYWYRQILGQKVEFLVSFYNNEISEKSEIFDDQFSVERPDGSNFTLKIRSTKLEDSAMYFCAGVREETQYFGPGTRLLVL.

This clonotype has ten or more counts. The CDR3: CASSFGWTGTGAGELFF. The CDR3 DNA reads TGTGCCAGCAGTTTTGGGTGGACCGGGACAGGAGCCGGGGAGCTGTTTTTT. The chain is built from TRBV28 and TRBJ2-2, with TRBD1 matching 8 bases. V dropped 3 bases and J dropped 6; count of bases not matched to a gene: 12. CDR1 is MDHEN, CDR2 SYDVKM, per germline. The CDR3 has 17 amino acids.

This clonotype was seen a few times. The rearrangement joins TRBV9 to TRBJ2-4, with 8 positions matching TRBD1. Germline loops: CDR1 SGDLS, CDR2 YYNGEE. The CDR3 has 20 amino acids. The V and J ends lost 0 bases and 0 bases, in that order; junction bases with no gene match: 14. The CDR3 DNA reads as TGTGCCAGCAGCGTAGCGTCTAAGGACAGGGCGTTTCTAGCCAAAAACATTCAGTACTTC. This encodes CASSVASKDRAFLAKNIQYF.

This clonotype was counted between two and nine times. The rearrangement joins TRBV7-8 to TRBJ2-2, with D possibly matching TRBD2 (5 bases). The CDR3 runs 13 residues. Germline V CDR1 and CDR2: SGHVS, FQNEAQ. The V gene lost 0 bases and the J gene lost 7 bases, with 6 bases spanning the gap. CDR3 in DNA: TGTGCCAGCAGCTTAGCGGAGGTCGGGGAGCTGTTTTTT. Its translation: CASSLAEVGELFF.

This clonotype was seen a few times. As DNA, the CDR3 is TGCAGGGGCGGGACTAGCGGGGAAAGGCAGTACTTC. Amino acids: CRGGTSGERQYF. The chain has TRBV20-1 and TRBJ2-7, with 13 bases matching TRBD2. The CDR3 loop spans 12 amino acids. Germline V CDR1 and CDR2: DFQATT, SNEGSKA (reference sequence).

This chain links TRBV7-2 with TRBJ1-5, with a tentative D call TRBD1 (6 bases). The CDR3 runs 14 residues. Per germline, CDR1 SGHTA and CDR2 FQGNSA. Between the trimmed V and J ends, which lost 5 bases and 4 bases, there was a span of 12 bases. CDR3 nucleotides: TGTGCCAGCAGCGTTACAGGGCAGAATCAGCCCCAGCATTTT. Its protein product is CASSVTGQNQPQHF. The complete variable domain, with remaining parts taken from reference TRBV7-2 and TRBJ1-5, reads GAGVSQSPSNKVTEKGKDVELRCDPISGHTALYWYRQSLGQGLEFLIYFQGNSAPDKSGLPSDRFSAERTGGSVSTLTIQRTQQEDSAVYLCASSVTGQNQPQHFGDGTRLSIL.

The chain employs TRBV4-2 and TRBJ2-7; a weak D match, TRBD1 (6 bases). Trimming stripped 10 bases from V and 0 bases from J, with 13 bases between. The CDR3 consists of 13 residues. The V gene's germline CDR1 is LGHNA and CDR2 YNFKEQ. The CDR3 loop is CAMSHRVSYEQYF. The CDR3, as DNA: TGTGCCATGAGCCACAGGGTCTCCTACGAGCAGTACTTC.

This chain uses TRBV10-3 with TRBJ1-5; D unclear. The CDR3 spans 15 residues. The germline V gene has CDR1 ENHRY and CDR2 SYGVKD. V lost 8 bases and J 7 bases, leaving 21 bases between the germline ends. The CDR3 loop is CAIGEHSELDQPQHF. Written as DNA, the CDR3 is TGTGCCATCGGGGAGCACAGTGAATTGGACCAGCCCCAGCATTTT.

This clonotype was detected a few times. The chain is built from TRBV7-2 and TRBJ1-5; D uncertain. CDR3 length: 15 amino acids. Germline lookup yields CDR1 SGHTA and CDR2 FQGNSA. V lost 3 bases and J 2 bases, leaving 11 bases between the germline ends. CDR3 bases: TGTGCCAGCAGCTTTGACGGAAATCGCAATCAGCCCCAGCATTTT. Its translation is CASSFDGNRNQPQHF.

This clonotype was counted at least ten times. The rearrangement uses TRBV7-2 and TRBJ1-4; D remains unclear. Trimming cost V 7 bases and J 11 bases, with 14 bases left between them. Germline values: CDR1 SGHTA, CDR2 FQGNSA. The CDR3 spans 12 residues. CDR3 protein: CASTTGAGKLFF. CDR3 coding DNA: TGTGCCAGCACTACTGGTGCGGGGAAACTGTTTTTT.

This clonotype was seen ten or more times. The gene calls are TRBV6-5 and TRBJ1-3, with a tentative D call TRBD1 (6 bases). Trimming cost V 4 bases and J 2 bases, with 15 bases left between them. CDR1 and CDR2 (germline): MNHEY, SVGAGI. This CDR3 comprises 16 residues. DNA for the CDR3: TGTGCCAGCAGTTTCTATATCTCAGGGGCTGGAAACACCATATATTTT. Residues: CASSFYISGAGNTIYF.

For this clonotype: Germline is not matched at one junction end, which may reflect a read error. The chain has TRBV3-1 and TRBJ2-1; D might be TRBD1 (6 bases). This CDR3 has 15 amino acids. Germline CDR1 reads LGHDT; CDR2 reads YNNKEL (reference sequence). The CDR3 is CACCQRRGSCNEQFF. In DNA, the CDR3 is TGTGCCTGCTGCCAGCGCAGGGGCTCCTGCAATGAGCAGTTCTTC.

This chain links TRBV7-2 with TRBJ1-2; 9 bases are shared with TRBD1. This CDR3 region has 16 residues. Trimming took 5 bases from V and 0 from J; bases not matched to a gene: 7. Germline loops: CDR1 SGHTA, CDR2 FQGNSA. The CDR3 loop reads CASSPRQGVSNYGYTF. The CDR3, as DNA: TGTGCCAGCAGCCCAAGACAGGGGGTCTCTAACTATGGCTACACCTTC.

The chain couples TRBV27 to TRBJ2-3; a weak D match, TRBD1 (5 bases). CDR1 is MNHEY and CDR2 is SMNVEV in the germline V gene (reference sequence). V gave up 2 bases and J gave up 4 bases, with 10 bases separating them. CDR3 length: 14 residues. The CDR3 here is CASSLSIQADTQYF. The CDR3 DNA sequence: TGTGCCAGCAGTTTAAGTATACAGGCAGATACGCAGTATTTT.